A selection of T cell receptor beta chains follows, all from one sample in a study of shared clonotypes between healthy human individuals. The protocol was immunoSEQ multiplex PCR, while the TCRdb copy is restricted to in-frame clones and leaves out a portion. The sample carries a few million clones, about 92% recorded once. Sequenced: naive CD4+ T cells sorted from blood. These receptors were obtained from a man younger than 30 in good health. Each CDR3 is given with its conserved first and last residue. D genes are given only for firm matches. Size tells how often a clone was seen (once, few, many) or the class of an expanded clone, and some rows leave it out.

CDR3nt: TGTGCCAGCTCCAGGACTAGCACAGATACGCAGTATTTT
CDR3aa: CASSRTSTDTQYF
j_gene: TRBJ2-3
abundance: -
d_gene: -
v_gene: TRBV6-5

CDR3nt: TGCGCCAGCAGCCAATACTCAGCCCAGCCGTCACCCCTCCACTTT
CDR3aa: CASSQYSAQPSPLHF
j_gene: TRBJ1-6
abundance: -
d_gene: -
v_gene: TRBV4-1

CDR3nt: TGTGCCAGCAGCTCAGACTTTAACACTGAAGCTTTCTTT
CDR3aa: CASSSDFNTEAFF
j_gene: TRBJ1-1
abundance: -
d_gene: -
v_gene: TRBV11-2

CDR3nt: TGTGCCACTCGGACTAGCGGGTTAGTCACAGATACGCAGTATTTT
CDR3aa: CATRTSGLVTDTQYF
j_gene: TRBJ2-3
abundance: -
d_gene: TRBD2
v_gene: TRBV13

CDR3nt: TGTGCCATCAGTGCAGGAGTGGGAGACTCTGGAAACACCATATATTTT
CDR3aa: CAISAGVGDSGNTIYF
j_gene: TRBJ1-3
abundance: -
d_gene: -
v_gene: TRBV10-3

CDR3nt: TGTGCCAGTATCTCTGTTGGGGGGTCTAGCACAGATACGCAGTATTTT
CDR3aa: CASISVGGSSTDTQYF
j_gene: TRBJ2-3
abundance: -
d_gene: -
v_gene: TRBV19

CDR3nt: TGTGCCAGCAGATCCGACAGGGGCTTTGACCAAGAGACCCAGTACTTC
CDR3aa: CASRSDRGFDQETQYF
j_gene: TRBJ2-5
abundance: -
d_gene: TRBD1
v_gene: TRBV27

CDR3nt: TGTGCCAGCAGTCGGGCTAGCGGGAGGCAACAAGAGACCCAGTACTTC
CDR3aa: CASSRASGRQQETQYF
j_gene: TRBJ2-5
abundance: -
d_gene: TRBD2
v_gene: TRBV5-4

CDR3nt: TGTGCCAGCAGTGTCCACAGGTCGGGAGGGGCCTACGAGCAGTACTTC
CDR3aa: CASSVHRSGGAYEQYF
j_gene: TRBJ2-7
abundance: -
d_gene: TRBD2
v_gene: TRBV2

CDR3nt: TGTGCCGTCTCGACCCCAGGGGTGTACGAGCAGTACTTC
CDR3aa: CAVSTPGVYEQYF
j_gene: TRBJ2-7
abundance: -
d_gene: -
v_gene: TRBV6-5

CDR3nt: TGTGCCAGCAGCTTAGAGGTCAGGGGAATGAACACTGAAGCTTTCTTT
CDR3aa: CASSLEVRGMNTEAFF
j_gene: TRBJ1-1
abundance: -
d_gene: -
v_gene: TRBV7-8

CDR3nt: TGTGCCAGCAGCTATATGGGGGCGGGGGGCAATCAGCCCCAGCATTTT
CDR3aa: CASSYMGAGGNQPQHF
j_gene: TRBJ1-5
abundance: once
d_gene: -
v_gene: TRBV5-4

CDR3nt: TGTGCCAGCAGTTACTCGGACGGGAACAATGAGCAGTTCTTC
CDR3aa: CASSYSDGNNEQFF
j_gene: TRBJ2-1
abundance: -
d_gene: -
v_gene: TRBV6-6

CDR3nt: TGTGCCAGCAGTTTATTGCCTGGGGAGCCCCAGCATTTT
CDR3aa: CASSLLPGEPQHF
j_gene: TRBJ1-5
abundance: -
d_gene: -
v_gene: TRBV27

CDR3nt: TGTGCCACCAGCAGAGCAGGGACAGGGAACTACGAGCAGTACTTC
CDR3aa: CATSRAGTGNYEQYF
j_gene: TRBJ2-7
abundance: -
d_gene: TRBD1
v_gene: TRBV15

CDR3nt: TGTGCTAGTGGTTTGGTAAGTGGCGGCGATTGCACAGATACGCAGTATTTT
CDR3aa: CASGLVSGGDCTDTQYF
j_gene: TRBJ2-3
abundance: -
d_gene: -
v_gene: TRBV12-5

CDR3nt: TGTGCCAGCAGCGTAGCTTCAGGGGGTGGCACAGATACGCAGTATTTT
CDR3aa: CASSVASGGGTDTQYF
j_gene: TRBJ2-3
abundance: -
d_gene: TRBD1
v_gene: TRBV9

CDR3nt: TGTGCCAGCAGCTTGGGCGGGGGACTAGCGACAGATACGCAGTATTTT
CDR3aa: CASSLGGGLATDTQYF
j_gene: TRBJ2-3
abundance: -
d_gene: TRBD2
v_gene: TRBV5-4

CDR3nt: TGCGCCAGCAGCTTGGAGGACAGCTACACCGGGGAGCTGTTTTTT
CDR3aa: CASSLEDSYTGELFF
j_gene: TRBJ2-2
abundance: once
d_gene: -
v_gene: TRBV5-1

CDR3nt: TGTGCCAGCAGCCCCCCGGGACAGGGCACCGGGGAGCTGTTTTTT
CDR3aa: CASSPPGQGTGELFF
j_gene: TRBJ2-2
abundance: -
d_gene: TRBD1
v_gene: TRBV28

CDR3nt: TGTGCCAGAAGCAGCACTACTCCCGTTAAATCCGGGACAGGAACCTACGAGCAGTACTTC
CDR3aa: CARSSTTPVKSGTGTYEQYF
j_gene: TRBJ2-7
abundance: -
d_gene: TRBD1
v_gene: TRBV5-3

CDR3nt: TGTGCCAGCAGTTACGCAGGGGACCAGCCCCAGCATTTT
CDR3aa: CASSYAGDQPQHF
j_gene: TRBJ1-5
abundance: -
d_gene: -
v_gene: TRBV6-5

CDR3nt: TGTGCCAGCAGCTGGGGCGGGGAGACCCAGTACTTC
CDR3aa: CASSWGGETQYF
j_gene: TRBJ2-5
abundance: -
d_gene: -
v_gene: TRBV5-6

CDR3nt: TGTGCCAGCAGCTTGGAAGGTCAGTTCCGACAGCCCCAGCATTTT
CDR3aa: CASSLEGQFRQPQHF
j_gene: TRBJ1-5
abundance: -
d_gene: -
v_gene: TRBV5-8

CDR3nt: TGTGCCAGCAGCCAAGTTGACCTCGGGGACAATGAGCAGTTCTTC
CDR3aa: CASSQVDLGDNEQFF
j_gene: TRBJ2-1
abundance: -
d_gene: -
v_gene: TRBV7-2

CDR3nt: TGTGCCAGCAATCTACAGGGAGCGTCTGGGGCCAACGTCCTGACTTTC
CDR3aa: CASNLQGASGANVLTF
j_gene: TRBJ2-6
abundance: -
d_gene: -
v_gene: TRBV2

CDR3nt: TGTGCCAGCAGTTTCCGGGACAGGGGATTCTACGAGCAGTACTTC
CDR3aa: CASSFRDRGFYEQYF
j_gene: TRBJ2-7
abundance: -
d_gene: TRBD1
v_gene: TRBV28

CDR3nt: TGTGCCAGCTCGCAAAACAGGGGGCCGTACAATGAGCAGTTCTTC
CDR3aa: CASSQNRGPYNEQFF
j_gene: TRBJ2-1
abundance: -
d_gene: TRBD1
v_gene: TRBV18

CDR3nt: TGTGCCAGCTGGGCTTCCGCCGGGGAGCTGTTTTTT
CDR3aa: CASWASAGELFF
j_gene: TRBJ2-2
abundance: -
d_gene: -
v_gene: TRBV11-2

CDR3nt: TGTGCCAGCAGCCCGCTCGCGGGGGGGGCGAACACCGGGGAGCTGTTTTTT
CDR3aa: CASSPLAGGANTGELFF
j_gene: TRBJ2-2
abundance: -
d_gene: TRBD2
v_gene: TRBV4-2

CDR3nt: TGTGCCAGCAGCTCCTCGTGGAACAATGAGCAGTTCTTC
CDR3aa: CASSSSWNNEQFF
j_gene: TRBJ2-1
abundance: -
d_gene: -
v_gene: TRBV7-2

CDR3nt: TGTGCCAGCAGCTTATTCCCCGAGACAGGGGGCACCGAGCAGTACTTC
CDR3aa: CASSLFPETGGTEQYF
j_gene: TRBJ2-7
abundance: -
d_gene: TRBD1
v_gene: TRBV7-2

CDR3nt: TGTGCCACTACTATGCAGGGACGCACAGGGGGCGCGGAAAAACTGTTTTTT
CDR3aa: CATTMQGRTGGAEKLFF
j_gene: TRBJ1-4
abundance: -
d_gene: TRBD1
v_gene: TRBV15

CDR3nt: TGTGCCAGCAGTGAAGCTGGACAGGGGGGGAGGCGAGCTTTCTTT
CDR3aa: CASSEAGQGGRRAFF
j_gene: TRBJ1-1
abundance: -
d_gene: TRBD1
v_gene: TRBV6-1

CDR3nt: TGTGCCAGCAGACGACAGGGTAGGGCGGGCGAGCAGTACTTC
CDR3aa: CASRRQGRAGEQYF
j_gene: TRBJ2-7
abundance: -
d_gene: TRBD1
v_gene: TRBV28

CDR3nt: TGTGCCAGCAGCTTGGTGGTGACAGATACGCAGTATTTT
CDR3aa: CASSLVVTDTQYF
j_gene: TRBJ2-3
abundance: -
d_gene: -
v_gene: TRBV5-4

CDR3nt: TGTGCCAGCAGCCGAAGACAGGGGGCCGAGACCCAGTACTTC
CDR3aa: CASSRRQGAETQYF
j_gene: TRBJ2-5
abundance: -
d_gene: TRBD1
v_gene: TRBV4-2

CDR3nt: TGTGCCAGCAGTGCGACGGGGAGAAACAAAAACATTCAGTACTTC
CDR3aa: CASSATGRNKNIQYF
j_gene: TRBJ2-4
abundance: -
d_gene: -
v_gene: TRBV6-1

CDR3nt: TGTGCCAGCAGTTACTCGAAAGGGGGACGGACCCAGTACTTC
CDR3aa: CASSYSKGGRTQYF
j_gene: TRBJ2-5
abundance: -
d_gene: -
v_gene: TRBV6-6

CDR3nt: TGTGCCAGCAGCTTAACCCCGCTAGCGGGGAACACAGATACGCAGTATTTT
CDR3aa: CASSLTPLAGNTDTQYF
j_gene: TRBJ2-3
abundance: -
d_gene: TRBD2
v_gene: TRBV7-2

CDR3nt: TGTGCCAGCAGCTTAAAAACCCAGGGCGAGCAGTACTTC
CDR3aa: CASSLKTQGEQYF
j_gene: TRBJ2-7
abundance: -
d_gene: -
v_gene: TRBV7-2

CDR3nt: TGTGCCAGTAGAACCCAGTATCCGTCCTACGAGCAGTACTTC
CDR3aa: CASRTQYPSYEQYF
j_gene: TRBJ2-7
abundance: -
d_gene: -
v_gene: TRBV6-6

CDR3nt: TGTGCCAGCAGCTCTCTCCCGGGACTAGCGAGCTCCTACAATGAGCAGTTCTTC
CDR3aa: CASSSLPGLASSYNEQFF
j_gene: TRBJ2-1
abundance: -
d_gene: TRBD2
v_gene: TRBV7-9

CDR3nt: TGTGCCAGCAGTGAATTTCAGAGAAACACCATATATTTT
CDR3aa: CASSEFQRNTIYF
j_gene: TRBJ1-3
abundance: once
d_gene: -
v_gene: TRBV2

CDR3nt: TGTGCCAGCTCACGAGGAAGCGCCCCCTCCTACGAGCAGTACTTC
CDR3aa: CASSRGSAPSYEQYF
j_gene: TRBJ2-7
abundance: -
d_gene: -
v_gene: TRBV18

CDR3nt: TGCGCCAGCAGCCAAGGGACTAGTAGACTGGGGGAGCAGTACTTC
CDR3aa: CASSQGTSRLGEQYF
j_gene: TRBJ2-7
abundance: -
d_gene: TRBD2
v_gene: TRBV4-1

CDR3nt: TGTGCCAGCTCACCGGTACAGGGTAGCAATCAGCCCCAGCATTTT
CDR3aa: CASSPVQGSNQPQHF
j_gene: TRBJ1-5
abundance: -
d_gene: -
v_gene: TRBV18

CDR3nt: TGCGCCAGCAGTGAGTTACAAAACACTGAAGCTTTCTTT
CDR3aa: CASSELQNTEAFF
j_gene: TRBJ1-1
abundance: -
d_gene: -
v_gene: TRBV10-2

CDR3nt: TGTGCCGGGGGCGGGACCCAGTACTTC
CDR3aa: CAGGGTQYF
j_gene: TRBJ2-5
abundance: -
d_gene: -
v_gene: TRBV7-5